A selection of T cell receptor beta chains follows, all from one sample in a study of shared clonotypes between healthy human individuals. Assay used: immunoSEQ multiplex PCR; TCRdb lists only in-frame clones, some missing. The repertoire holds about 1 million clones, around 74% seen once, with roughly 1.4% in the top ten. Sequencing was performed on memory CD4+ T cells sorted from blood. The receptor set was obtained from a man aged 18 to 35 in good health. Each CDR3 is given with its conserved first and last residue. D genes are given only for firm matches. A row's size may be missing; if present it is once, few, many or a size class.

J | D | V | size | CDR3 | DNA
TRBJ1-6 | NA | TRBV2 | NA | CASSERSSYNSPLHF | TGTGCCAGCAGTGAGAGGAGCTCCTATAATTCACCCCTCCACTTT
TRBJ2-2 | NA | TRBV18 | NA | CASSPPGQVGGTGELFF | TGTGCCAGCTCACCACCAGGTCAGGTTGGTGGCACCGGGGAGCTGTTTTTT
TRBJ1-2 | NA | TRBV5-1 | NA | CASSSDSYGYTF | TGCGCCAGCAGCTCGGACAGCTATGGCTACACCTTC
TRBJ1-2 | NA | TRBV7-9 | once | CASSPLADFGYTF | TGTGCCAGCAGCCCTCTCGCCGATTTTGGCTACACCTTC
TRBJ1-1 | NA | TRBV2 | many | CASLRSSLNTEAFF | TGTGCCAGCTTGCGATCATCCCTGAACACTGAAGCTTTCTTT
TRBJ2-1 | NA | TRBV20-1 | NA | CSARLAVEQFF | TGCAGTGCTAGACTAGCCGTTGAGCAGTTCTTC
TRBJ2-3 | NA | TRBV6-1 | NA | CASSDRANPKTTDTQYF | TGTGCCAGCAGTGATAGGGCAAACCCTAAGACCACAGATACGCAGTATTTT
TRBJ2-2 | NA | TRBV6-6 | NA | CASSLTLTGELFF | TGTGCCAGCAGCCTGACATTGACCGGGGAGCTGTTTTTT
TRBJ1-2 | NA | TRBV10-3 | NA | CAISRQNYGYTF | TGTGCCATCAGTAGACAAAACTATGGCTACACCTTC
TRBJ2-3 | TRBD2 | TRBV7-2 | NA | CASSPGLAGGADTQYF | TGTGCCAGCAGCCCGGGACTAGCGGGAGGGGCAGATACGCAGTATTTT
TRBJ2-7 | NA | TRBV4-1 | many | CASSQETSSQSQQYF | TGCGCCAGCAGCCAAGAGACTAGTAGTCAGAGTCAGCAGTACTTC
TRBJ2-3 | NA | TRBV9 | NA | CASSVTDITDTQYF | TGTGCCAGCAGCGTAACAGATATCACAGATACGCAGTATTTT
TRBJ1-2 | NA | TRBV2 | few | CASRGGQGARGYTF | TGTGCCAGCAGGGGGGGACAAGGGGCCCGCGGCTACACCTTC
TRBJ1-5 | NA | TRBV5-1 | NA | CASSLFGDFNQPQHF | TGCGCCAGCAGCTTGTTTGGGGATTTCAATCAGCCCCAGCATTTT
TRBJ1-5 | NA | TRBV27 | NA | CASSLQGYQPQHF | TGTGCCAGCAGTTTACAGGGGTATCAGCCCCAGCATTTT
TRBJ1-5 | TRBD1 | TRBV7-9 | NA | CASSHHGTGINQPQHF | TGTGCCAGCAGCCACCACGGGACAGGGATAAATCAGCCCCAGCATTTT
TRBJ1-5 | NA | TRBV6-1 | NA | CASTGGPNNQPQHF | TGTGCCAGCACTGGAGGGCCCAACAATCAGCCCCAGCATTTT
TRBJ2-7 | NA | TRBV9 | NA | CASSASYEQYF | TGTGCCAGCAGCGCAAGCTACGAGCAGTACTTC
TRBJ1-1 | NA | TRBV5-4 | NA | CASSLDVTQLEAFF | TGTGCCAGCAGCTTGGATGTCACCCAACTTGAAGCTTTCTTT
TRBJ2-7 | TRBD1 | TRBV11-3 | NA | CASSKTGGKDEQYF | TGTGCCAGCAGCAAGACAGGGGGTAAGGACGAGCAGTACTTC
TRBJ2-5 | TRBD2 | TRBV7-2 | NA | CASSLVAGGLETQYF | TGTGCCAGCAGCTTGGTAGCGGGAGGGTTAGAGACCCAGTACTTC
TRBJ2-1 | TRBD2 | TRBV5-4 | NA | CASSLEAGRYNEQFF | TGTGCCAGCAGCTTGGAAGCGGGGAGGTACAATGAGCAGTTCTTC
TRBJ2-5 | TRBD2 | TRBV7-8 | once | CASSQRGAGVGQETQYF | TGTGCCAGCAGCCAAAGGGGTGCGGGAGTTGGGCAAGAGACCCAGTACTTC
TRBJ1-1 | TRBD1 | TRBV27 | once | CASSPDRGLLKTEAFF | TGTGCCAGCAGTCCTGACAGGGGGCTGTTAAAAACTGAAGCTTTCTTT
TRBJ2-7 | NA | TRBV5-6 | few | CASSWYRASHYEQYF | TGTGCCAGCAGCTGGTACAGGGCCTCACACTACGAGCAGTACTTC
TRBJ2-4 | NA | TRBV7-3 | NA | CASSLSETSVQYF | TGTGCCAGCAGCTTAAGCGAAACCTCCGTTCAGTACTTC
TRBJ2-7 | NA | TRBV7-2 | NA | CASSPSTGHEQYF | TGTGCCAGCAGCCCATCGACCGGCCACGAGCAGTACTTC
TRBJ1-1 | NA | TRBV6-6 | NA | CASSKDGINTEAFF | TGTGCCAGCAGCAAGGACGGAATCAACACTGAAGCTTTCTTT
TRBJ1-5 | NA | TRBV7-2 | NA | CASSLWSDQPQHF | TGTGCCAGCAGCTTATGGAGTGATCAGCCCCAGCATTTT
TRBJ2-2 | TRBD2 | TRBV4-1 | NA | CASSRRTSGEGTGELFF | TGCGCCAGCAGCCGTCGGACTAGCGGCGAAGGGACCGGGGAGCTGTTTTTT
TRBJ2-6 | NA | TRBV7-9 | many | CASSRTRDSGANVLTF | TGTGCCAGCAGCAGAACTAGGGACTCTGGGGCCAACGTCCTGACTTTC
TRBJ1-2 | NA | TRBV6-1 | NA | CASSDPRQSRYSYTF | TGTGCCAGCAGTGACCCACGACAGTCACGTTATAGCTACACCTTC
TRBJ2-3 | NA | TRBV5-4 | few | CASSLGGETDTQYF | TGTGCCAGCAGCTTGGGAGGGGAAACAGATACGCAGTATTTT